The TCR beta chain described here comes from a study of OX40 agonist ivuxolimab in advanced cancers. Context from the whole study: Ivuxolimab was an agonistic, fully human IgG2 monoclonal antibody directed against OX40 (CD134), a costimulatory receptor. Patients were allowed to have had prior anti-PD-1, anti-PD-L1 or anti-CTLA-4 therapy, and around 40% of the dose-escalation patients had previously received checkpoint inhibitors. The paper reports the monotherapy dose-escalation portion (N of about 54 patients) of the phase I ivuxolimab trial. Partial responses occurred in three dose-escalation patients, of whom one had hepatocellular carcinoma and two had cutaneous melanoma. Intravenous ivuxolimab was administered to patients every 2 weeks at six dose levels: 0.01, 0.1, 0.3, 1.5, 3 and 10 mg/kg. Of the approximately 53 patients in dose escalation, about 20 had hepatocellular carcinoma, approximately 15 had melanoma, 9 had renal cell carcinoma and 9 had head and neck cancer. The dose-escalation cohort was 80% to 90% male with a mean age of around 64 years, ranging from about 20 to 80. The purpose of peripheral TCRbeta sequencing was to test whether ivuxolimab changed TCR sequence diversity and led to clonal T-cell expansion. What the research found in general, with its limitations: At doses of 0.1 to 3.0 mg/kg, clonal expansion of both CD4+ and CD8+ blood T cells was observed from baseline to week 6. The antigen specificity of the clonally expanded peripheral T cells was not determined. In the 0.1-3.0 mg/kg groups, partial responders had among the lowest normalized peripheral clonal expansion, particularly in CD8+ T cells. Low levels of normalized T-cell clonal expansion were also seen in some nonresponding patients. On average, CD8+ T cells showed more expanded clones than CD4+ T cells after ivuxolimab.

Patients with autoimmune disease history or receiving systemic immunosuppression were excluded from the trial. Peripheral blood for TCR sequencing was collected from all dose cohorts at baseline, on cycle 4 day 1, and on cycle 7 day 1. The samples were taken from a phase I, first-in-human, multicenter, open-label dose-escalation trial of ivuxolimab. Adults with locally advanced or metastatic head and neck squamous cell, hepatocellular, melanoma or renal cell carcinoma were enrolled in the trial. Before TCR sequencing, CD4+ T cells and CD8+ T cells were sorted from peripheral blood as separate populations. Genomic DNA was extracted from sorted cells for sequencing of the TCRbeta CDR3 region. TCRbeta CDR3 regions were sequenced using the immunoSEQ Assay. Held by TCRdb, this immuneACCESS table contains in-frame sequences only and omits some clones. Under half of the omission traces to an unresolved V gene where checked; the cause of the rest is unknown. The sample table records 20,000 to 25,000 clones; approximately 82% of these occur just once. Approximately 53% of the sample comes from the top ten.

With regard to this clone: No cognate antigen has been identified for it. The record has no base qualities; no much larger clone is one base away.

This material consisted of CD4+ or CD8+ T cells sorted from blood, taken in a trial of the OX40 agonist ivuxolimab. The sequence was collected from an adult with an advanced solid tumor such as melanoma, head and neck, liver or kidney cancer.

The CDR3 in this case is CASSIDSSAGGTDTQYF. The nucleotides read TGTGCCAGTAGTATAGATAGCTCGGCAGGGGGCACAGATACGCAGTATTTT. The chain joins TRBV19 to TRBJ2-3; TRBD1 might be the D gene, on 6 matching bases. The CDR3 runs 17 amino acids, cysteine and phenylalanine included. Only CDR3 DNA remains: 51 bases, in frame from the first base. The V end loses 0 bases and the J end loses 1 base, and a stretch of 14 bases separates them. CDR1 LNHDA and CDR2 SQIVND are derived from the germline V gene (reference sequence).